The sequence of this T cell receptor (beta chain) was determined in a study of technical replicates of blood from a handful of donors (dated by TCRdb to the late 2010s). The library was obtained by the immunoSEQ multiplex PCR assay. Imported from immuneACCESS, the table was reduced by TCRdb to in-frame sequences with V and J called. These copies leave out some clones; in studies compared against another copy, an unresolved V gene accounts for under half, and the cause of the remainder is not known. Here the sample has 45,000 to 55,000 clones; less than 95% occur a single time. 0.2% to 0.25% of the sample lies in the top ten. A remark on this clone: Its antigen target is currently unknown. Per-base qualities were not stored, and no clone one base away is much larger.

CDR3 length: 15 amino acids, cysteine to phenylalanine. This entry keeps only the CDR3 DNA: 45 bases, framed from base 1. Unmatched junction bases come to 4, with V trimmed by 4 bases and J by 2 bases. From the germline V gene (reference sequence), CDR1 is SGHNT and CDR2 is YYREEE. Material: T cells isolated from PBMCs. The chain employs TRBV5-4 and TRBJ2-5, and TRBD2 matches 11 of the central bases. This receptor was identified in a human donor in good health. The CDR3 corresponds to CASSIASGGQETQYF. The sequenced DNA: TGTGCCAGCAGCATTGCTAGCGGGGGGCAAGAGACCCAGTACTTC.